These 18 T cell receptor beta chains came from one sample sequenced in a study of T cell responses to AZD1222 COVID-19 vaccine. The assay was immunoSEQ multiplex PCR, and TCRdb's table has in-frame clones only and misses some. The sample includes roughly 100,000 clones, roughly 87% of them seen just once. The sequencing here drew on peripheral blood, taken on day 0 of AZD1222 vaccination. The source is an adult in good health.

This rearrangement joins TRBV19 to TRBJ2-1; 11 nucleotides match TRBD2. With 5 bases clipped from V and 7 bases from J, the junction kept 10 bases outside the gene matches. Germline V gene sequence: CDR1 LNHDA, CDR2 SQIVND (reference sequence). The CDR3 contains 16 residues. The CDR3 DNA sequence: TGTGCCAGTAGTCGGACTAGCGGGCCGACCCATAATGAGCAGTTCTTC. Translation: CASSRTSGPTHNEQFF.

The gene calls are TRBV5-4 and TRBJ2-7, with D perhaps assigned TRBD1 or TRBD2 (5 bases each). Germline V CDR1 and CDR2: SGHNT, YYREEE (reference sequence). Trimming took 0 bases from V and 4 from J, leaving 17 bases between them. This CDR3 has 16 amino acids. CDR3 amino acids: CASSLGGAGDGYEQYF. DNA of the CDR3: TGTGCCAGCAGCTTGGGAGGGGCCGGGGATGGATACGAGCAGTACTTC.

The chain is built from TRBV9 and TRBJ2-7; TRBD1 aligns across 10 bases. There are 15 residues in the CDR3. Trimming cost V 0 bases and J 5 bases; bases outside gene matches: 5. The germline V gene has CDR1 SGDLS and CDR2 YYNGEE. CDR3 DNA: TGTGCCAGCAGCGTAGAGGGGACAGGGGTTGACGAGCAGTACTTC. Encoded protein: CASSVEGTGVDEQYF.

The V call is TRBV19, the J call TRBJ2-3, with TRBD2 as a possible D gene (6 bases). The CDR3 loop spans 15 amino acids. Germline values: CDR1 LNHDA, CDR2 SQIVND (reference sequence). The V gene lost 4 bases and the J gene lost 2 bases, with 13 bases spanning the gap. The CDR3 region has the DNA TGTGCCAGTAGTAGGAGTGGGGGGTCCACAGATACGCAGTATTTT. Its protein product is CASSRSGGSTDTQYF.

The chain employs TRBV2 and TRBJ1-4; no definite D call. Trimming removed 0 bases from V and 4 bases from J, with 12 bases in between. The length of the CDR3 is 16 residues. The germline V gene encodes CDR1 SNHLY and CDR2 FYNNEI. CDR3 amino acids: CASSEAEWRFNEKLFF. CDR3 coding DNA: TGTGCCAGCAGTGAAGCTGAGTGGAGGTTTAATGAAAAACTGTTTTTT.

The V call is TRBV12-2, the J call TRBJ2-7; the table's D call, TRBD2, has no DNA check behind it. TRBV12-2 is a pseudogene locus. The CDR3 totals 14 residues. CDR3 residues: CASRSALRSYEQYF. CDR3 DNA sequence: TGTGCAAGTCGCTCGGCCCTGCGGTCCTACGAGCAGTACTTC.

The V gene is TRBV29-1, the J gene TRBJ1-2, with D uncertain. V was shortened by 7 bases and J by 3 bases, with 9 bases between the two germline ends. The CDR3 spans 11 residues. The germline V gene has CDR1 SQVTM and CDR2 ANQGSEA. CDR3 loop: CSAVRDYGYTF. CDR3 in DNA: TGCAGCGCCGTAAGGGACTATGGCTACACCTTC.

The chain has TRBV12-5 and TRBJ2-6, with 8 bases identical to TRBD1. The CDR3 has 15 residues. Germline V gene lookup returns CDR1 LGHNT and CDR2 FRNRAP. The CDR3, as DNA: TGTGCCTGCCGGCAGGGGGCCTCTGGGGCCAACGTCCTGACTTTC. Protein sequence: CACRQGASGANVLTF.

The gene calls are TRBV6-5 and TRBJ2-7, with D uncertain. Trimming pared 4 bases from V and 4 bases from J, leaving 17 bases between. The CDR3 runs 15 residues. Germline V gives CDR1 MNHEY, CDR2 SVGAGI. The DNA of the CDR3 is TGTGCCAGCAGTTCGGGTGTTTCAGGAAATTACGAGCAGTACTTC. Amino acid sequence: CASSSGVSGNYEQYF.

The V and J genes are TRBV11-2 and TRBJ2-3, with TRBD2 as a possible D gene (6 bases). The germline CDR1 and CDR2 sequences are SGHAT and FQNNGV. V was trimmed by 4 bases and J by 2 bases, leaving 16 bases between them. The CDR3 length is 16 residues. The CDR3 coding sequence is TGTGCCAGCAGCTCCCGGGTGGGCGGGACCACAGATACGCAGTATTTT. It specifies CASSSRVGGTTDTQYF.

This clone was recorded many times. The chain employs TRBV11-2 and TRBJ1-2; D might be TRBD1 (5 bases). The V and J ends lost 5 bases and 4 bases respectively, with 14 bases between them. CDR1 is SGHAT and CDR2 is FQNNGV in the germline V gene. The CDR3 has 14 residues. CDR3 amino acids: CASSALGVGYGYTF. Written as DNA, the CDR3 is TGTGCCAGCAGCGCCCTGGGGGTTGGCTATGGCTACACCTTC.

The rearrangement uses TRBV28 and TRBJ2-7, with D possibly being TRBD2 (6 bases). The germline V gene has CDR1 MDHEN and CDR2 SYDVKM. The V gene lost 4 bases and the J gene lost 2 bases, with 12 bases spanning the gap. CDR3 length: 14 amino acids. CDR3 DNA: TGTGCCAGCAGTTCGGGGGACCGGGCCTACGAGCAGTACTTC. Translated: CASSSGDRAYEQYF.

V usage is TRBV7-9 and J usage is TRBJ2-2, with D perhaps TRBD1 (6 bases). The germline CDR1 and CDR2 sequences are SEHNR and FQNEAQ (reference sequence). The V and J ends lost 6 bases and 7 bases respectively, with 15 bases between them. The CDR3 runs to 14 residues. The DNA for the CDR3 is TGTGCCAGCAGAGGACAGTCTGGGGTCGGGGAGCTGTTTTTT. This codes for CASRGQSGVGELFF. The variable domain in full, completed from reference TRBV7-9 and TRBJ2-2, reads DTGVSQNPRHKITKRGQNVTFRCDPISEHNRLYWYRQTLGQGPEFLTYFQNEAQLEKSRLLSDRFSAERPKGSFSTLEIQRTEQGDSAMYLCASRGQSGVGELFFGEGSRLTVL.

V and J are TRBV6-4 and TRBJ2-3; TRBD2 aligns across 9 bases. With V trimmed by 8 bases and J by 14 bases, 8 bases remained unmatched. The CDR3 runs to 11 residues. CDR1 is MRHNA, CDR2 SNTAGT, per germline. The CDR3, as DNA: TGTGCCAGCGCTAGCGGGGAAGTATGGTATTTT. Residues: CASASGEVWYF.

The rearrangement uses TRBV7-9 and TRBJ1-2, with D possibly matching TRBD1 (5 bases). With 5 bases removed from V and 5 bases from J, the gap between germline ends came to 15 bases. The CDR3 runs 14 residues. From germline, CDR1 is SEHNR and CDR2 FQNEAQ (reference sequence). The CDR3 loop reads CASSPPAGGYGYTF. The CDR3 region has the DNA TGTGCCAGCAGCCCCCCGGCCGGGGGTTATGGCTACACCTTC. Drawing the rest from reference TRBV7-9 and TRBJ1-2, the complete variable domain is DTGVSQNPRHKITKRGQNVTFRCDPISEHNRLYWYRQTLGQGPEFLTYFQNEAQLEKSRLLSDRFSAERPKGSFSTLEIQRTEQGDSAMYLCASSPPAGGYGYTFGSGTRLTVV.

The DNA of the CDR3 is TGTGCCAGCAGCGGGACAGGGAACCCTGGCTACACCTTC. The encoded protein is CASSGTGNPGYTF. This rearrangement joins TRBV28 to TRBJ1-2; 9 bases are shared with TRBD1. J was trimmed by 7 bases and V by 6 bases; bases with no gene match: 6. Germline V gene lookup returns CDR1 MDHEN and CDR2 SYDVKM. This CDR3 comprises 13 residues.

This chain joins TRBV5-4 and TRBJ1-1, with TRBD1 matching 7 bases. This CDR3 has 14 residues. From germline, CDR1 is SGHNT and CDR2 YYREEE (reference sequence). The trim removed 4 bases at V and 3 bases at J, leaving 6 bases unmatched. The chain's CDR3 is CASSPGGRHTEAFF. The CDR3 DNA follows: TGTGCCAGCAGCCCAGGGGGGAGGCACACTGAAGCTTTCTTT.

This clone was seen once. A junction end diverges from the germline sequence, so it may reflect a read error. The V and J genes are TRBV7-2 and TRBJ2-7; 9 positions match TRBD2. Looked up from germline, CDR1 is SGHTA and CDR2 is FQGNSA. This CDR3 is 14 amino acids long. CDR3 region: CASSIAGDIYEQYF. The CDR3 DNA follows: TGTGCCAGCAGCATAGCGGGAGATATATACGAGCAGTACTTC.